These 27 T cell receptor beta chains were all obtained from the same sample, sequenced in a study of blood T cell repertoires in COVID-19. Method: immunoSEQ multiplex PCR; TCRdb's copy keeps in-frame clones and lacks some. The sample carries more than 110,000 clones, roughly 90% recorded once. Sequencing used peripheral blood. The source of these receptors is a middle-aged man with active or convalescent COVID-19.

The CDR3 DNA is TGTGCCAGCAGATCCGGGACAGGGAATCGCTTGGGGGCCAACGTCCTGACTTTC. Translation gives CASRSGTGNRLGANVLTF. The chain recombines TRBV28 with TRBJ2-6, with 9 bases aligning to TRBD1. The CDR3 sequence is 18 residues long. The trim removed 6 bases at V and 4 bases at J, leaving 13 bases unmatched. Germline CDR1 reads MDHEN; CDR2 reads SYDVKM.

V gene TRBV7-2 combines with J gene TRBJ2-1; a possible D gene is TRBD1 (6 bases). The length of the CDR3 is 14 residues. Germline V gene data show CDR1 as SGHTA and CDR2 as FQGNSA. Between the trimmed V and J ends, which lost 3 bases and 7 bases, there was a span of 13 bases. Here the CDR3 reads CASSFGQTSNEQFF. The CDR3 DNA sequence: TGTGCCAGCAGCTTCGGACAGACCTCGAATGAGCAGTTCTTC.

This chain links TRBV19 with TRBJ2-1; 8 positions match TRBD2. The CDR3 runs to 15 residues. Germline lookup yields CDR1 LNHDA and CDR2 SQIVND (reference sequence). Trimming took 6 bases from V and 4 from J; bases not matched to a gene: 8. CDR3 loop: CASSDTIAGYNEQFF. The CDR3 DNA is TGTGCCAGTAGCGACACGATAGCGGGATACAATGAGCAGTTCTTC.

V is TRBV2 and J is TRBJ1-5, with 7 bases that match TRBD1. The germline CDR1 and CDR2 sequences are SNHLY and FYNNEI. J gave up 4 bases and V 7 bases, and 4 bases lay outside the gene matches. The CDR3 has 13 residues. The CDR3 loop reads CASNRQGNQPQHF. Written as DNA, the CDR3 is TGTGCCAGCAATCGACAGGGAAATCAGCCCCAGCATTTT.

The chain joins TRBV19 to TRBJ2-1, with 8 bases identical to TRBD2. V dropped 6 bases and J dropped 2; count of bases not matched to a gene: 12. The CDR3 spans 17 residues. Germline V gene data show CDR1 as LNHDA and CDR2 as SQIVND (reference sequence). This chain's CDR3 is CASSRTSSPYTYNEQFF. CDR3 sequence (DNA): TGTGCCAGTAGCCGGACTAGCTCCCCGTACACCTACAATGAGCAGTTCTTC.

V gene TRBV7-9 combines with J gene TRBJ2-1; D not resolved. The CDR3 extends over 14 amino acids. Trimming took 1 base from V and 4 from J, leaving 8 bases between them. Germline V gene lookup returns CDR1 SEHNR and CDR2 FQNEAQ (reference sequence). CDR3 amino acids: CASSLVLIYNEQFF. CDR3 sequence (DNA): TGTGCCAGCAGCTTAGTCCTTATTTACAATGAGCAGTTCTTC.

The chain carries TRBV29-1 and TRBJ2-6; D is possibly TRBD1 (5 bases). V lost 8 bases and J lost 0, with 14 bases in between. The germline CDR1 and CDR2 sequences are SQVTM and ANQGSEA. This CDR3 has 15 residues. The CDR3 sequence is CSPGHLSSGANVLTF. CDR3 DNA: TGCAGCCCTGGACACCTGAGCTCTGGGGCCAACGTCCTGACTTTC.

This chain uses TRBV9 with TRBJ2-1; D may be TRBD2 (6 bases). CDR1 is SGDLS, CDR2 YYNGEE, per germline. V lost 4 bases to trimming and J lost 4 bases, with 15 bases between them. The CDR3 is 15 amino acids. CDR3 sequence: CASSLMGEAYNEQFF. In nucleotides, the CDR3 is TGTGCCAGCAGCCTAATGGGGGAGGCGTACAATGAGCAGTTCTTC.

The chain couples TRBV25-1 to TRBJ2-7, with D possibly matching TRBD1 (6 bases). Germline lookup yields CDR1 MGHDK and CDR2 SYGVNS. V was shortened by 2 bases and J by 1 base, with 15 bases between the two germline ends. The CDR3 length is 16 residues. The DNA for the CDR3 is TGTGCCAGCAGTGAAGGGGCCGGGACAAAGTCCTACGAGCAGTACTTC. Encoded protein: CASSEGAGTKSYEQYF.

This clone was seen just once. The rearrangement links TRBV5-1 to TRBJ2-4, with a tentative D call TRBD2 (6 bases). Trimming shortened V by 3 bases and J by 2 bases, and 18 bases separated the two germline ends. This CDR3 is built from 17 residues. Germline V CDR1 and CDR2: SGHRS, YFSETQ. The CDR3 region is CASSSKEGGFSKNIQYF. CDR3 DNA: TGCGCCAGCAGCTCCAAGGAGGGCGGGTTTTCCAAAAACATTCAGTACTTC.

As DNA, the CDR3 is TGTGCCAGCAGCTCCTCCGGGGTTGGCACAGATACGCAGTATTTT. Translation gives CASSSSGVGTDTQYF. The gene calls are TRBV7-8 and TRBJ2-3, with a tentative D call TRBD2 (5 bases). Per the germline V gene, CDR1 is SGHVS and CDR2 is FQNEAQ. The CDR3 has 15 amino acids. V was pared by 4 bases and J by 1 base, with 12 bases between. Looking up the rest from reference TRBV7-8 and TRBJ2-3 gives the full variable domain: GAGVSQSPRYKVAKRGQDVALRCDPISGHVSLFWYQQALGQGPEFLTYFQNEAQLDKSGLPSDRFFAERPEGSVSTLKIQRTQQEDSAVYLCASSSSGVGTDTQYFGPGTRLTVL.

This chain connects TRBV6-5 to TRBJ1-4; no firm D call. Trimming took off 6 bases at V and 3 bases at J, with 11 bases between the two ends. From germline, CDR1 is MNHEY and CDR2 SVGAGI. The CDR3 is made up of 14 amino acids. The CDR3 is CASSPTRSNEKLFF. The CDR3 DNA reads as TGTGCCAGCAGCCCGACACGGTCTAATGAAAAACTGTTTTTT.

The chain joins TRBV6-1 to TRBJ1-6; 8 nucleotides agree with TRBD1. Trimming cost V 3 bases and J 4 bases; bases outside gene matches: 2. The CDR3 runs to 15 residues. Germline V gene lookup returns CDR1 MNHNS and CDR2 SASEGT. The CDR3 sequence: CASSEGQDYNSPLHF. In DNA, the CDR3 is TGTGCCAGCAGTGAGGGACAGGATTATAATTCACCCCTCCACTTT.

This chain joins TRBV6-5 and TRBJ2-6; 7 bases agree with TRBD1. Germline V gene data show CDR1 as MNHEY and CDR2 as SVGAGI. J was trimmed by 1 base and V by 6 bases; bases with no gene match: 3. The CDR3 loop spans 15 amino acids. Here the CDR3 reads CASRTRGSGANVLTF. The CDR3 coding sequence is TGTGCCAGCAGGACCAGGGGGTCTGGGGCCAACGTCCTGACTTTC.

The J gene is TRBJ2-7, the V gene TRBV28, with TRBD1 matching over 10 bases. The CDR3 length is 16 residues. Per the germline V gene, CDR1 is MDHEN and CDR2 is SYDVKM. V shed 6 bases and J 2 bases; nucleotides not matched to a gene: 10. The CDR3 reads CASRVPGTGATYEQYF. The CDR3 region has the DNA TGTGCCAGCAGGGTCCCGGGGACAGGGGCCACCTACGAGCAGTACTTC.

This clone was counted only a few times. The chain has TRBV11-2 and TRBJ1-1, with a tentative D call TRBD1 (5 bases). Trimming shortened V by 5 bases and J by 6 bases, and 16 bases separated the two germline ends. CDR3 length: 14 residues. Germline V gene lookup returns CDR1 SGHAT and CDR2 FQNNGV. CDR3 DNA sequence: TGTGCCAGCAGCGTCGACCCGGGCAGGGCTGAAGCTTTCTTT. This codes for CASSVDPGRAEAFF.

The rearrangement uses TRBV19 and TRBJ2-2; 10 bases are shared with TRBD1. The V gene's germline CDR1 is LNHDA and CDR2 SQIVND (reference sequence). The CDR3 covers 15 residues. The V segment lost 4 bases and the J segment 6 bases; nucleotides outside the gene matches: 5. The DNA of the CDR3 is TGTGCCAGTAGTAACCGGGACAGGGGTCCCGGGGAGCTGTTTTTT. Residues: CASSNRDRGPGELFF.

The gene calls are TRBV7-2 and TRBJ2-3; 7 nucleotides agree with TRBD2. The germline V gene encodes CDR1 SGHTA and CDR2 FQGNSA. The trim removed 0 bases at V and 3 bases at J, leaving 6 bases unmatched. CDR3 length: 16 amino acids. The CDR3 here is CASSLALTGRTDTQYF. The DNA for the CDR3 is TGTGCCAGCAGCTTAGCACTCACCGGGAGGACAGATACGCAGTATTTT.

The V and J genes are TRBV2 and TRBJ2-5, with a weak D call TRBD1 (5 bases). The length of the CDR3 is 17 residues. The ends were cut back, 0 bases at V and 2 bases at J, with 16 bases in the middle. Germline CDR1 is SNHLY and CDR2 is FYNNEI. The CDR3 loop reads CASSEALRVTEQETQYF. The CDR3 DNA is TGTGCCAGCAGTGAAGCGCTTCGGGTGACAGAACAAGAGACCCAGTACTTC.

The chain employs TRBV7-3 and TRBJ2-1; D gene ambiguous. The CDR3 totals 15 residues. Germline loops: CDR1 SGHTA, CDR2 FQGTGA. V was clipped by 1 base and J by 1 base, with 8 bases between them. This CDR3 is CASSLNSNSYNEQFF. CDR3 nucleotides: TGTGCCAGCAGCTTAAACAGCAATTCCTACAATGAGCAGTTCTTC. Full variable domain (rest looked up from reference TRBV7-3 and TRBJ2-1): GAGVSQTPSNKVTEKGKYVELRCDPISGHTALYWYRQSLGQGPEFLIYFQGTGAADDSGLPNDRFFAVRPEGSVSTLKIQRTERGDSAVYLCASSLNSNSYNEQFFGPGTRLTVL.

V usage is TRBV12-3 or TRBV12-4 and J usage is TRBJ2-3, with D uncertain. CDR3 length: 13 amino acids. Trimming stripped 2 bases from V and 5 bases from J, with 8 bases between. DNA for the CDR3: TGTGCCAGCAGTTTAAGTAGTCTAGATACGCAGTATTTT. It is translated as CASSLSSLDTQYF.

This clone was found a few times. The V gene is TRBV7-9, the J gene TRBJ1-2, with no clear D. The germline V and J ends were trimmed by 6 bases and 8 bases, with 16 bases remaining between them. This CDR3 is built from 13 residues. Germline V gene sequence: CDR1 SEHNR, CDR2 FQNEAQ (reference sequence). CDR3 amino acids: CASSQQGLRGYTF. The CDR3 DNA reads TGTGCCAGCAGTCAACAAGGACTACGCGGCTACACCTTC.

This chain joins TRBV19 and TRBJ2-1; TRBD2 agrees at 11 bases. CDR1 and CDR2 from the germline V gene are LNHDA and SQIVND (reference sequence). The V gene end was trimmed by 4 bases and the J gene end by 4 bases; junction bases not matched to a gene: 6. The CDR3 is made up of 16 amino acids. Written as DNA, the CDR3 is TGTGCCAGTAGTAGTACCGGGACTAGCGGTTACAATGAGCAGTTCTTC. Residues: CASSSTGTSGYNEQFF.

The rearrangement uses TRBV7-2 and TRBJ1-5; no definite D call. Germline V gene data show CDR1 as SGHTA and CDR2 as FQGNSA. The CDR3 sequence is 13 residues long. V gave up 4 bases and J gave up 7 bases, with 11 bases separating them. CDR3 in DNA: TGTGCCAGCAGCTCCCGTGGAGGCCAGCCCCAGCATTTT. Its translation: CASSSRGGQPQHF. Using reference TRBV7-2 and TRBJ1-5 for the parts outside the CDR3, the full variable domain is GAGVSQSPSNKVTEKGKDVELRCDPISGHTALYWYRQSLGQGLEFLIYFQGNSAPDKSGLPSDRFSAERTGGSVSTLTIQRTQQEDSAVYLCASSSRGGQPQHFGDGTRLSIL.

This chain links TRBV5-8 with TRBJ1-3; unclear D gene. V lost 4 bases to trimming and J lost 1 base, with 6 bases between them. Germline values: CDR1 SGHTS, CDR2 YDEGEE. CDR3 length equals 13 residues. The CDR3 here is CASSLRSGNTIYF. In DNA, the CDR3 is TGTGCCAGCAGCCTGAGGTCTGGAAACACCATATATTTT. The whole variable domain, filled in from reference TRBV5-8 and TRBJ1-3, reads EAGVTQSPTHLIKTRGQQATLRCSPISGHTSVYWYQQALGLGLQFLLWYDEGEERNRGNFPPRFSGRQFPNYSSELNVNALELEDSALYLCASSLRSGNTIYFGEGSWLTVV.

The chain links TRBV5-1 to TRBJ1-4; D unresolved. Trimming shortened V by 0 bases and J by 0 bases, and 9 bases separated the two germline ends. This CDR3 comprises 16 residues. CDR1 SGHRS and CDR2 YFSETQ come from the germline V gene. This CDR3 reads CASSLGSTATNEKLFF. CDR3 in DNA: TGCGCCAGCAGCTTGGGGTCTACAGCAACTAATGAAAAACTGTTTTTT.

V and J are TRBV12-3 or TRBV12-4 and TRBJ2-7; D remains unclear. The V and J ends lost 2 bases and 6 bases respectively, with 8 bases between them. The CDR3 consists of 12 residues. CDR3 DNA sequence: TGTGCCAGCAGTTTAACTCGCCGCGAGCAGTACTTC. Translating it yields CASSLTRREQYF.